The clone carrying this TCR beta chain was picked up one time. As yet, its antigen is unknown. This sample was taken from a study of shared clonotypes between healthy human individuals. The CDR3 has 14 residues. The germline V gene encodes CDR1 SEHNR and CDR2 FQNEAQ (reference sequence). V was trimmed by 8 bases and J by 1 base, leaving 15 bases between them. Study donors comprised healthy, HIV-negative adults devoid of recent acute infection or vaccination. Genomic DNA of every subset was divided equally among multiple immunoSEQ plates. Scientists sequenced DNA from unsorted PBMC on ten immunoSEQ deep assay plates. Method: immunoSEQ multiplex PCR; TCRdb's copy keeps in-frame clones and lacks some. The top ten clones hold roughly 13% of a sample with about half a million clones, more than 75% of them seen once. Broader study findings: A limitation of the genetic and exposure-history diversity represented arose from few donors.

The rearrangement links TRBV7-9 to TRBJ2-7, with D possibly being TRBD2 (6 bases). The sequenced sample consisted of PBMCs. The receptor's source is a woman between 40 and 55 years old in good health. Some clones in this sample may be carry-over from other donors' samples. The CDR3: CASSEGGNSYEQYF. DNA for the CDR3: TGTGCCAGCTCGGAAGGCGGGAATTCCTACGAGCAGTACTTC.